The T cell receptor beta chain under discussion was sequenced for a study of cytomegalovirus exposure and HLA in healthy donors. On the study more broadly: It was reported in a later analysis that the same platform had been used for the roughly 110 validation repertoires as for the approximately 700 first-cohort repertoires. The study's findings and limits: Subsequent analysis showed first-cohort TCR clusters tending to co-occur in more than 95 validation repertoires. In vitro testing confirmed a few CMV-associated chains as specific for CMV antigens. Associated with cytomegalovirus, according to the listing, were fewer than 200 TCR beta chains.

Per the germline V gene, CDR1 is SGHVS and CDR2 is FNYEAQ. The CDR3 consists of 20 residues. The J segment lost 2 bases and the V segment lost 2 bases, leaving 17 bases of the junction unmatched. Method: immunoSEQ multiplex PCR; TCRdb's copy keeps in-frame clones and lacks some. This sample carries about 64,000 clones, roughly 94% of them seen once, and the ten largest clones take 5.5% to 7.5%. Points on this clone: The antigen is not known.

This receptor was taken from a young woman in good health and CMV-seropositive. Source material: PBMCs. The chain is built from TRBV7-6 and TRBJ2-3; 9 nucleotides line up with TRBD1. CDR3 DNA sequence: TGTGCCAGCAGCTTACCCGTGACAAGGACAGGGGAGACCCTCACAGATACGCAGTATTTT. Amino acids: CASSLPVTRTGETLTDTQYF.